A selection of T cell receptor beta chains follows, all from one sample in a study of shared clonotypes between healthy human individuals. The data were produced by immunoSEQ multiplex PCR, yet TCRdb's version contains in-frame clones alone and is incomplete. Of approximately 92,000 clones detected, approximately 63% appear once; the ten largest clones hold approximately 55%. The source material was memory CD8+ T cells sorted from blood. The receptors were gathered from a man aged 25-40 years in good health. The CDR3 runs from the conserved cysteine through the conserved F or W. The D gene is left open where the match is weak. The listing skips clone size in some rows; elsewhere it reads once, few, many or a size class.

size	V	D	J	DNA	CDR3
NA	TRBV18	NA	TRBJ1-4	TGTGCCAGCTCACCAAATTGGCGCGAAAATGAAAAACTGTTTTTT	CASSPNWRENEKLFF
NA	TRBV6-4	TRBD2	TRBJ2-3	TGTGCCAGCAGTGACTCGACTAGCGGGAGTAGTACGCAGTATTTT	CASSDSTSGSSTQYF
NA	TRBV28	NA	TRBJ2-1	TGTGCCAGCTGTTACGGAACAGGGAACAATGAGCAGTTCTTC	CASCYGTGNNEQFF
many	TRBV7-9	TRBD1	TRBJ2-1	TGTGCCAGCAGCTTGACAGGGTTGGACAATGAGCAGTTCTTC	CASSLTGLDNEQFF
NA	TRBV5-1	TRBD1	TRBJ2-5	TGCGCCAGCAGCTTGGACGCCAAGACAGGGACAGAGACCCAGTACTTC	CASSLDAKTGTETQYF
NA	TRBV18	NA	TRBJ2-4	TGTGCCAGCTCACAAAAGGACAGCTTAGCCAAAAACATTCAGTACTTC	CASSQKDSLAKNIQYF
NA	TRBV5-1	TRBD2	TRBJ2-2	TGCGCCAGCAAACCGACTGGGACTAGCGGGATGAACACCGGGGAGCTGTTTTTT	CASKPTGTSGMNTGELFF
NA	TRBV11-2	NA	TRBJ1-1	TGTGCCAGCAGCAGAGGGGGGTTGAACACTGAAGCTTTCTTT	CASSRGGLNTEAFF
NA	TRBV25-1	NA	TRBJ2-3	TGTGCCAGCAGTGAAGGGGCAGATACGCAGTATTTT	CASSEGADTQYF
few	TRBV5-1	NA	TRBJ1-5	TGCGCCAGCAGCTTGAACGAATATCAGCCCCAGCATTTT	CASSLNEYQPQHF
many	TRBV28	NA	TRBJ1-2	TGTGCCAGCAGTATATACTATGGCTACACCTTC	CASSIYYGYTF
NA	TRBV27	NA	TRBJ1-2	TGTGCCAGCAGCAAGGGACACCCCTATGGCTACACCTTC	CASSKGHPYGYTF
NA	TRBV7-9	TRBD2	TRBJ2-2	TGTGCCAGCAGGGGGGGACTAGCGAACACCGGGGAGCTGTTTTTT	CASRGGLANTGELFF